Listed here is a single T cell receptor (beta chain). These data originate in a study of cytomegalovirus exposure and HLA in healthy donors. The CDR3 contains 13 residues. The V gene's germline CDR1 is MNHEY and CDR2 SVGAGI. V was trimmed by 6 bases and J by 3 bases, leaving 12 bases between them. This PCR relied on a set of 60 Vbeta primers and 13 Jbeta primers. TCRdb's copy holds only in-frame clones and misses some; the assay was immunoSEQ multiplex PCR. The sample includes 200,000 or so clones, approximately 70% seen only once; the top ten take 2.6%. V usage is TRBV6-5 and J usage is TRBJ2-7; no definite D call. The clonotype was recovered from a man aged 35 to 55 in good health and CMV-seropositive. Sequenced input: PBMCs. The CDR3 here is CASSRQGIYEQYF. Here the CDR3 DNA reads TGTGCCAGCAGCCGACAAGGCATCTACGAGCAGTACTTC.